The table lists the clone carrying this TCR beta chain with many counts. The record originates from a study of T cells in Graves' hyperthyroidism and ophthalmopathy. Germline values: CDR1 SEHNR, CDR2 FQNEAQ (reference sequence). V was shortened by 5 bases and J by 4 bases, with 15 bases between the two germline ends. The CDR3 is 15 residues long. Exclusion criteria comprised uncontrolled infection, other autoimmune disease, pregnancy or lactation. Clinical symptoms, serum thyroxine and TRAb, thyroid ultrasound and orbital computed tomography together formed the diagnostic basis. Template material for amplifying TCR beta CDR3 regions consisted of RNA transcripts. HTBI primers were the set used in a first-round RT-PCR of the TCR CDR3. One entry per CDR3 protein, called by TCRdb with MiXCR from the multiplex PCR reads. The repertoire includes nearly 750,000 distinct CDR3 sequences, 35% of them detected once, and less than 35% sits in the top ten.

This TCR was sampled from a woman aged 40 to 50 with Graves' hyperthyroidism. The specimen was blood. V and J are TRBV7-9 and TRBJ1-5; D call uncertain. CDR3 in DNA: TGTGCCAGCAGCCCGGGCAGTGGGGATAATCAGCCCCAGCATTTT. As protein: CASSPGSGDNQPQHF.